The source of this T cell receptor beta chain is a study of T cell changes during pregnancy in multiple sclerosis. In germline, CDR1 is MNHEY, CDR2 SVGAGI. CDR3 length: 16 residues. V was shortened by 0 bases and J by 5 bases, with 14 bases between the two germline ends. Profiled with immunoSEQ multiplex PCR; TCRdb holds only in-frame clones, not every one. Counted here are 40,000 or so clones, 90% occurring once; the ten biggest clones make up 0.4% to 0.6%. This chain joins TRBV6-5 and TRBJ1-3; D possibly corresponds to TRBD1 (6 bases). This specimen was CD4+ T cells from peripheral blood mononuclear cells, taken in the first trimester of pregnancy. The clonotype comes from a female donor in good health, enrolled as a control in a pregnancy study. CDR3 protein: CASSYSEQGRRNTIYF. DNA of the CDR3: TGTGCCAGCAGTTACTCGGAACAGGGTCGGCGAAACACCATATATTTT.